Reported below is one T cell receptor beta chain. The antigen is unknown. The data stem from a study of T cells in narcolepsy. Study details: Healthy controls were enrolled alongside patients with narcolepsy type 1 or type 2. Study-wide points: Healthy controls reportedly lacked the autoreactive clonotypes serially found in patients' blood.

Germline-derived CDR1 and CDR2 are SGHNT and YYREEE (reference sequence). V gave up 4 bases and J gave up 0 bases, with 5 bases separating them. This CDR3 is 13 amino acids long. Libraries were prepared by immunoSEQ multiplex PCR; TCRdb keeps only in-frame clonotypes and omits some of them. Of tens of thousands of clones detected, 79% appear once; the ten largest clones hold over 5%. V and J are TRBV5-4 and TRBJ1-5, with D unclear. This receptor was identified in a human donor in good health. Sequenced: memory (CD45RA-) CD4+ T cells from blood. The CDR3 bases are TGTGCCAGCAGCCCGGATAGCAATCAGCCCCAGCATTTT. Residues: CASSPDSNQPQHF.